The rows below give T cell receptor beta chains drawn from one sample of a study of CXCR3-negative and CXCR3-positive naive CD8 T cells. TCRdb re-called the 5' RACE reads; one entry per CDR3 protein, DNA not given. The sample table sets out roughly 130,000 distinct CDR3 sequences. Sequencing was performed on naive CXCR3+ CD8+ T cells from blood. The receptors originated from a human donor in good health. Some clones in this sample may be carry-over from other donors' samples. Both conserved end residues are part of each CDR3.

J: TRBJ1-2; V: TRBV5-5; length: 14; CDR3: CASSLQGLDYGYTF
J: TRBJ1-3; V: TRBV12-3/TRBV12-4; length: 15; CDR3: CASLPGTGTGNTIYF
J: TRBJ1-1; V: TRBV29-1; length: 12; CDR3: CSVEGVGTEAFF
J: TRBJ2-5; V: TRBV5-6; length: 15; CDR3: CASSDRVKERVAQYF
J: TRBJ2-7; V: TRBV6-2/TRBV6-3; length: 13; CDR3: CASSLRTSYEQYF
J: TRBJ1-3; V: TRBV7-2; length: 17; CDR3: CASSLVFGELSGNTIYF
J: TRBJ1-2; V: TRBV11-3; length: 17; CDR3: CASSLDGGNQGVRGYTF
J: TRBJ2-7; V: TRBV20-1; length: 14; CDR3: CSARKGREPYEQYF
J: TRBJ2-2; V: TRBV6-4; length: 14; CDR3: CASSASGSTGELFF
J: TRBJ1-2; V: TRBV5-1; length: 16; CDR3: CASSLPSGGTNYGYTF
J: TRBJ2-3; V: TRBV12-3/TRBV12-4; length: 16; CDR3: CASSLLGGAAADTQYF
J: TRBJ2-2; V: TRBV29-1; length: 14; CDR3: CSVDETGNTGELFF
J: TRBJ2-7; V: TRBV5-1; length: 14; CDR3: CASSLEGVTYEQYF
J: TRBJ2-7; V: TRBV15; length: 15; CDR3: CATSPWLSATSEQYF
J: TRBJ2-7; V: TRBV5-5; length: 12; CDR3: CASSQTGYEQYF
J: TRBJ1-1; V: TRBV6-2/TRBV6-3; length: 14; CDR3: CASSYTPPNTEAFF
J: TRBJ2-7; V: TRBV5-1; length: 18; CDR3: CASSLVGVLAGARGEQYF
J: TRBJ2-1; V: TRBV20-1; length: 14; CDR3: CSARTRLANNEQFF
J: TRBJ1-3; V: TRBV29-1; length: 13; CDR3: CSVGGQGGNTIYF
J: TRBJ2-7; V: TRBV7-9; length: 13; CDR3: CASSPAGALEQYF
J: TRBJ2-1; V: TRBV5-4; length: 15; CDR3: CASSFSGGGYNEQFF
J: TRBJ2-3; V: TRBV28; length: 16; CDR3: CASSPRTSGGRDTQYF